Presented here are 17 T cell receptor beta chains from one specimen sequenced in a study of blood T cell repertoires in COVID-19. The table came from immunoSEQ multiplex PCR; TCRdb's copy has only in-frame clones and leaves some out. The sample consists of some 320,000 clones, roughly 90% of them appearing once. Sequenced material: PBMCs or T cells enriched from blood (not recorded which). These receptors came from a woman aged 25 to 45 who had been exposed to COVID-19.

The rearrangement links TRBV29-1 to TRBJ1-1; 8 positions match TRBD1. V trimming: 3 bases; J trimming: 4 bases; junction bases outside the gene matches: 10. Germline loops: CDR1 SQVTM, CDR2 ANQGSEA. The length of the CDR3 is 15 residues. Here the CDR3 DNA reads TGCAGCGTTGAGAGGGGTAGGGGGACAGGCACTGAAGCTTTCTTT. This sequence encodes CSVERGRGTGTEAFF.

V usage is TRBV3-1 (or the pseudogene TRBV3-2) and J usage is TRBJ1-2; 8 positions agree with TRBD1. Trimming took 1 base from V and 7 from J; bases not matched to a gene: 5. The CDR3 spans 14 residues. The V gene's germline CDR1 is LGHDT and CDR2 YNNKEL (reference sequence). The CDR3 loop reads CASSQVGQVGGYTF. The CDR3 bases are TGTGCCAGCAGCCAAGTGGGACAGGTTGGTGGCTACACCTTC.

The chain uses TRBV7-8 and TRBJ2-5; TRBD2 might be the D (6 bases). The CDR3 contains 15 residues. Trimming cost V 5 bases and J 7 bases, with 20 bases left between them. Germline-derived CDR1 and CDR2 are SGHVS and FQNEAQ. Here the CDR3 DNA reads TGTGCCAGCAGCCCGCGGGACTGGAACGCGGGGACCCAGTACTTC. Amino acid sequence: CASSPRDWNAGTQYF.

This chain connects TRBV7-7 to TRBJ1-2; 7 positions match TRBD1. The CDR3 contains 11 residues. With V trimmed by 10 bases and J by 5 bases, 4 bases remained unmatched. Per germline, CDR1 SSHAT and CDR2 FNYEAQ (reference sequence). The CDR3 is CAIGTDYGYTF. CDR3 DNA sequence: TGTGCCATCGGGACAGATTATGGCTACACCTTC.

This chain uses TRBV19 with TRBJ1-1, with unresolved D. This CDR3 has 13 amino acids. The germline V and J ends were trimmed by 3 bases and 1 base, with 6 bases remaining between them. CDR1 LNHDA and CDR2 SQIVND come from the germline V gene (reference sequence). The CDR3 loop is CASSIPWNTEAFF. DNA for the CDR3: TGTGCCAGTAGTATTCCCTGGAACACTGAAGCTTTCTTT.

The V gene is TRBV4-1, the J gene TRBJ1-1; D unclear. Germline lookup yields CDR1 MGHRA and CDR2 YSYEKL. Trimming cost V 4 bases and J 8 bases, with 14 bases left between them. The CDR3 extends over 13 amino acids. In DNA, the CDR3 is TGCGCCAGCAGCCGGCAAGAATCAACAGAAGCTTTCTTT. As protein: CASSRQESTEAFF.

This clone was seen more than once but under ten times. The rearrangement uses TRBV30 and TRBJ2-1; 7 bases fit TRBD1. The CDR3 runs to 15 residues. The V gene's germline CDR1 is GTSNPN and CDR2 SVGIG (reference sequence). With V trimmed by 0 bases and J by 8 bases, 10 bases remained unmatched. As DNA, the CDR3 is TGTGCCTGGAGTGTATTTACAACAGGGGTCGATGAGCAGTTCTTC. Translation gives CAWSVFTTGVDEQFF.

This chain uses TRBV12-3 or TRBV12-4 with TRBJ1-2, with 7 bases lining up with TRBD1. The length of the CDR3 is 13 residues. V was clipped by 3 bases and J by 4 bases; unmatched bases: 2. The DNA for the CDR3 is TGTGCCAGCAGTTTGCAGGGGGTCTATGGCTACACCTTC. This sequence encodes CASSLQGVYGYTF.

In DNA, the CDR3 is TGTGCCAGCAGCGAGGCGGGGAGGTACAATGAGCAGTTCTTC. Protein product: CASSEAGRYNEQFF. The V gene is TRBV9, the J gene TRBJ2-1; TRBD2 is a possible D gene (6 bases). This CDR3 contains 14 residues. Germline-derived CDR1 and CDR2 are SGDLS and YYNGEE. V lost 3 bases and J lost 4, with 11 bases in between.

V gene TRBV13 combines with J gene TRBJ2-5, with 9 bases aligning to TRBD2. Per germline, CDR1 PRHDT and CDR2 FYEKMQ (reference sequence). The CDR3 runs 15 residues. V lost 4 bases, J lost 1 base, and 4 bases stayed unmatched. This CDR3 reads CASSSASGVQETQYF. Here the CDR3 DNA reads TGTGCCAGCAGCTCGGCTAGCGGGGTCCAAGAGACCCAGTACTTC.

The chain joins TRBV4-1 to TRBJ1-2, with 7 bases fitting TRBD1. After removal of 0 bases from V and 8 bases from J, the junction contained 15 bases not matched to a gene. The CDR3 covers 17 residues. Germline CDR1 reads MGHRA; CDR2 reads YSYEKL. The CDR3 loop reads CASSQEPLGSDRAGYTF. DNA for the CDR3: TGCGCCAGCAGCCAAGAGCCGCTCGGGAGTGACAGGGCGGGCTACACCTTC.

The chain joins TRBV2 to TRBJ1-1; 10 nucleotides match TRBD1. CDR1 is SNHLY and CDR2 is FYNNEI in the germline V gene. V shed 7 bases and J 10 bases; nucleotides not matched to a gene: 18. The CDR3 consists of 16 residues. CDR3 residues: CASTGRDRGFQGGAFF. The DNA for the CDR3 is TGTGCCAGCACCGGTCGGGACAGGGGCTTCCAAGGTGGAGCTTTCTTT.

The V gene is TRBV11-2, the J gene TRBJ2-1, with TRBD2 matching 9 bases. The germline gives CDR1 SGHAT, CDR2 FQNNGV. Unmatched junction bases numbered 12, after V lost 5 bases and J lost 7 bases. The CDR3 spans 16 residues. The CDR3: CASSPTPGTSRNEQFF. The DNA for the CDR3 is TGTGCCAGCAGCCCCACCCCGGGGACTAGCAGGAATGAGCAGTTCTTC.

The chain joins TRBV3-1 (or the pseudogene TRBV3-2) to TRBJ2-5, with 8 bases lining up with TRBD2. The CDR3 totals 15 residues. Germline CDR1 reads LGHDT; CDR2 reads YNNKEL (reference sequence). The junction had 10 bases not matched to a gene; V was cut back by 5 bases and J by 5 bases. DNA for the CDR3: TGTGCCAGCAGCGACCGCGGGGGGCCCGCCGAGACCCAGTACTTC. It yields the protein CASSDRGGPAETQYF.

J is TRBJ2-7 and V is TRBV6-5; D uncertain. The CDR3 consists of 11 residues. Per germline, CDR1 MNHEY and CDR2 SVGAGI. V was shortened by 0 bases and J by 5 bases, with 2 bases between the two germline ends. CDR3 amino acids: CASSYSNEQYF. In DNA, the CDR3 is TGTGCCAGCAGTTACTCTAACGAGCAGTACTTC.

J is TRBJ2-2 and V is TRBV10-3, with 7 bases lining up with TRBD2. The germline V gene encodes CDR1 ENHRY and CDR2 SYGVKD. J was trimmed by 7 bases and V by 7 bases; bases with no gene match: 6. This CDR3 is 13 amino acids long. The CDR3 nucleotides read TGTGCCATCACCGGAGGGGAGGGCGGGGAGCTGTTTTTT. This sequence encodes CAITGGEGGELFF.

V is TRBV6-6 and J is TRBJ1-2; a possible D gene is TRBD1 (5 bases). Looked up from germline, CDR1 is MNHNY and CDR2 is SVGAGI (reference sequence). CDR3 size: 13 residues. Trimming cost V 6 bases and J 4 bases, with 12 bases left between them. The CDR3 nucleotides are TGTGCCAGCAGCCCCGACAGCACCTATGGCTACACCTTC. This codes for CASSPDSTYGYTF.